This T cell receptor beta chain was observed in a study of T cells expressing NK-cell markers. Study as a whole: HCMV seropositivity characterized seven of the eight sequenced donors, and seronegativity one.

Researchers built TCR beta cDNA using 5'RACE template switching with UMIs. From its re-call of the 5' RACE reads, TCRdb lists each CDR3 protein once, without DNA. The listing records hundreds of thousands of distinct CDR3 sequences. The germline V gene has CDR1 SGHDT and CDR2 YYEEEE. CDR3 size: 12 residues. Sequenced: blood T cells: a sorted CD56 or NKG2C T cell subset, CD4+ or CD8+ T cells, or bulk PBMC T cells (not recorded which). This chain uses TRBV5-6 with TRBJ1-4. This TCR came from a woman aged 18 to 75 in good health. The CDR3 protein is CASSPGSKKLFF.